This T cell receptor (beta chain) was observed in a study of shared clonotypes between healthy human individuals (dated by TCRdb to 2020 to 2022). Study-wide context: A couple of women and a few men aged 18 to 49 years were included in the cohort. To estimate repertoire size and how much clonotypes are shared between individuals, the study performed deep sequencing of blood TCR repertoires from roughly five healthy adults. Between about 0.8 and 8.9 billion PBMCs per donor were obtained by leukapheresis. For each donor, CD4 naive and CD4 memory were each run on three plates, CD8 naive on two plates, and CD8 memory on one plate. To increase sequencing depth and limit assay-specific biases, different laboratories used diverse techniques to prepare libraries and sequence TCR repertoires. Study-wide conclusions, independent of this receptor: Estimated clonotype richness was generally larger for naive than for memory subsets. The genetic and exposure-history diversity represented was limited by the small number of donors. Sampling was restricted to blood, and TCR repertoires in tissues likely differ from the TCR repertoires found in blood. When four donors were compared, the shared fraction of clonotypes was 5% to 6.5% for naive CD4, around 3.6% for naive CD8, roughly 2.5% for memory CD4, and less than 0.5% for memory CD8. Higher generation probabilities were observed for clonotypes shared by all four sorted-subset donors than for non-shared clonotypes. Pairwise subsampling led to the expectation that sequencing depth would affect the degree of clonotype sharing among donors. Even with the large sequencing depth, rarefaction of the sorted-subset datasets indicated that sequencing was incomplete.

About this clone itself: This receptor's antigen is unknown. At one end the junction does not follow the germline gene, possibly because of a read error. Other DNA sequences within the sample encode an identical CDR3.

Healthy HIV-negative adults with no recently reported acute infections or vaccinations were included as donors. Every donor was a Caucasian adult residing in Nashville, Tennessee, USA. CD4+ T cells were enriched by magnetic negative selection; naive cells were then positively selected on CD45RA, and the negative fraction formed the memory subset. After blood collection by leukapheresis, PBMCs were isolated using Ficoll-Histopaque density gradient centrifugation and then cryopreserved in the vapor phase of liquid nitrogen. Purity and quantity of every magnetically sorted T cell population were checked by analytical flow cytometry. Genomic DNA was isolated from every sorted fraction and measured by UV absorbance on a Nanodrop 2000c. Using the deep immunoSEQ assay, multiplex PCR amplified TCR CDR3 regions from genomic DNA. Extracted genomic DNA from each cell subset was distributed evenly across all wells of several immunoSEQ 96-well plates, and each plate was treated as a replicate. For sorted subsets, around 200 ng genomic DNA, equal to 25,000 to 35,000 T cell genomes, was loaded into each replicate PCR. Purified libraries were quantified with a Qubit 3.0 fluorometer, sized on a Bioanalyzer 2100, and re-quantified with the KAPA Library Quantification kit. Every immunoSEQ 96-well plate was sequenced on a dedicated single-read 150-cycle Illumina NextSeq 550 flow cell. On the authors' methods: Because the immunoSEQ output held only junctional sequences and lacked quality scores, the filtering could not match the filtering applied to full-length reads. To assign V/J genes and CDR3, sequences were annotated against IMGT germline references using PyIR, a Python wrapper for IgBLAST v1.9. Any read was removed if the V/J assignment was weak (E-value above 1e-6), the CDR3 was missing, or the read contained stop codons, out-of-frame junctions, or ambiguous translated residues. V3J clonotypes were defined as sequences sharing the same inferred V gene, J gene, and CDR3 amino acid sequence. The percentage overlap between two repertoires was calculated by dividing the number of shared unique clonotypes by the size of the smaller repertoire. Three approaches were used to assess repertoire richness: RTK rarefaction, the Chao1 estimator, and Recon v2.1 estimates of unobserved clonotypes. Generation probabilities for all TCRbeta clonotypes obtained by the gDNA method from a handful of donors were computed using OLGA. This immuneACCESS table, as held by TCRdb, lists in-frame sequences with V and J called but not all clones. Of the missing ones, under half trace to an unresolved V gene in checked studies; the others have no known cause. V and J calls and clone size are copied from that table; D and trimming were computed from the DNA. The sample has approximately 720,000 clones on record, around 72% of them singletons. The top ten constitute less than 2% of the sample.

The CDR1 and CDR2 encoded by the germline V gene are SGHAT and FQNNGV. The CDR3 starts with the cysteine, ends with the phenylalanine, and has 14 residues. Left in the record is the CDR3 DNA by itself, 42 bases read in frame from the first base. Recombination connected TRBV11-2 to TRBJ2-7, with an unclear D gene assignment. The sequence was obtained from a woman in her twenties or thirties in good health. Sequenced input: memory CD4+ T cells sorted from blood. The cell subset or site label corresponds to: CD45RA-negative fraction. The CDR3: CASSLDRHSYEQYF. The sequence in DNA is TGTGCCAGCAGCCTAGACCGTCACAGCTACGAGCAGTACTTC.